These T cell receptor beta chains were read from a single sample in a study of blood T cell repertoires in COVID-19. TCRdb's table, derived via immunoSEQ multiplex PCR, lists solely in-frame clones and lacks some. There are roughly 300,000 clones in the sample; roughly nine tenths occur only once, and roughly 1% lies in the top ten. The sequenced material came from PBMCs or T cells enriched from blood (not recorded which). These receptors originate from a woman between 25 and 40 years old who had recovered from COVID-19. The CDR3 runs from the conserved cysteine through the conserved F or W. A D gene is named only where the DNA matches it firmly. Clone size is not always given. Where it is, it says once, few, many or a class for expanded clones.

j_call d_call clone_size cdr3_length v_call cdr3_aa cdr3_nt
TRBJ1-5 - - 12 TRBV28 CASSTDNQPQHF TGTGCCAGCAGCACAGATAATCAGCCCCAGCATTTT
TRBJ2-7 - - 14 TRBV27 CASSGDGQIYEQYF TGTGCCAGCAGCGGGGACGGACAGATCTACGAGCAGTACTTC
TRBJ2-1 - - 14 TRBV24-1 CATSAQGGGSEQFF TGTGCCACCAGTGCGCAGGGCGGCGGTTCAGAGCAGTTCTTC
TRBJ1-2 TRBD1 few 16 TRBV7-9 CASSSTLRQGDYGYTF TGTGCCAGCAGCTCGACCCTCCGCCAGGGGGACTATGGCTACACCTTC
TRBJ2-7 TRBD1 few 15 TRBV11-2 CASSWPGQGIYEQYF TGTGCCAGCAGCTGGCCGGGACAGGGGATATACGAGCAGTACTTC
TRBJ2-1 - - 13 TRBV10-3 CATGGNTYNEQFF TGTGCCACCGGGGGTAACACCTACAATGAGCAGTTCTTC
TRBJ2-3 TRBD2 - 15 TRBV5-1 CASSRGASGEDTQYF TGCGCCAGCAGCCGAGGGGCTAGCGGGGAGGATACGCAGTATTTT
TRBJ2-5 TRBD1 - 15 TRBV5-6 CASSLIGQAQETQYF TGTGCCAGCAGCTTGATCGGACAGGCTCAAGAGACCCAGTACTTC
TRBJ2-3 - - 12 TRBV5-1 CASRDSADTQYF TGCGCCAGCCGCGATAGCGCAGATACGCAGTATTTT
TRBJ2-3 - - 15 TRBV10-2 CASSESSRGARTQYF TGCGCCAGCAGTGAGTCGTCACGGGGGGCACGTACGCAGTATTTT
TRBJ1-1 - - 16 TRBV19 CASIPDSRVMNTEAFF TGTGCCAGTATCCCGGACAGCAGAGTGATGAACACTGAAGCTTTCTTT
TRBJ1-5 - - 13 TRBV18 CASSDRYNQPQHF TGTGCCAGCTCAGACAGATACAATCAGCCCCAGCATTTT
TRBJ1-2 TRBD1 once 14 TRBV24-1 CATSDRGPGYGYTF TGTGCCACCAGTGACAGGGGGCCAGGGTATGGCTACACCTTC
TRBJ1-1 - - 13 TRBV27 CASSLERNTEAFF TGTGCCAGCAGTTTAGAGAGAAACACTGAAGCTTTCTTT
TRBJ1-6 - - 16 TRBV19 CASSIPMAGRNSPLHF TGTGCCAGTAGTATTCCAATGGCCGGGAGAAATTCACCCCTCCACTTT
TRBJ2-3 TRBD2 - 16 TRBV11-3 CASSLDLREGADTQYF TGTGCCAGCAGCTTAGATCTCCGGGAGGGCGCAGATACGCAGTATTTT
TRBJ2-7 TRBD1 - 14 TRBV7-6 CASSPTTGQVEQYF TGTGCCAGCAGCCCCACGACAGGGCAGGTCGAGCAGTACTTC
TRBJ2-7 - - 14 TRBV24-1 CATSDSYTSHEQYF TGTGCCACCAGTGATAGTTATACGAGCCACGAGCAGTACTTC
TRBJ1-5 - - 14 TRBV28 CASSFLGADQPQHF TGTGCCAGCAGTTTTTTGGGGGCAGATCAGCCCCAGCATTTT
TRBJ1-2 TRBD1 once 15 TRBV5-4 CASSHQTGGQGGYTF TGTGCCAGCAGCCATCAGACAGGGGGCCAGGGAGGCTACACCTTC
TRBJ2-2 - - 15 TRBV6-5 CASSYLTGNTGELFF TGTGCCAGCAGTTACTTGACAGGGAACACCGGGGAGCTGTTTTTT
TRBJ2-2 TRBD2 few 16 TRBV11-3 CASSLQGGGNTGELFF TGTGCCAGCAGCTTACAAGGCGGGGGGAACACCGGGGAGCTGTTTTTT
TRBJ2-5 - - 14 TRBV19 CASGLGRTRETQYF TGTGCCAGTGGGCTTGGGAGGACCCGGGAGACCCAGTACTTC
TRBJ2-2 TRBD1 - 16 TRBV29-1 CSVDLPGTGDTGELFF TGCAGCGTTGACCTACCCGGGACAGGGGACACCGGGGAGCTGTTTTTT
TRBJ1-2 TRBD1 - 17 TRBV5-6 CASSSGEDRGRRGGYTF TGTGCCAGCAGCTCGGGCGAGGACAGGGGGCGCCGAGGGGGCTACACCTTC
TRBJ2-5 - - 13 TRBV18 CASSRQGGETQYF TGTGCCAGCTCACGACAGGGAGGAGAGACCCAGTACTTC
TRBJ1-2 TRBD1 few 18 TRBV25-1 CASSEGGSTGGARYGYTF TGTGCCAGCAGTGAAGGGGGAAGCACAGGGGGCGCTAGGTATGGCTACACCTTC
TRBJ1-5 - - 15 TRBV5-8 CASTTGLGANQPQHF TGTGCCAGCACAACCGGGCTAGGGGCCAATCAGCCCCAGCATTTT
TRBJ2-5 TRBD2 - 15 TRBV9 CASSRGLAGVETQYF TGTGCCAGCAGCCGGGGACTAGCGGGGGTTGAGACCCAGTACTTC
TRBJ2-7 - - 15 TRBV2 CASSEAHRMVYEQYF TGTGCCAGCAGTGAAGCTCACAGAATGGTCTACGAGCAGTACTTC
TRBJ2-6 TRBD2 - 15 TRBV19 CASSMARGGGNVLTF TGTGCCAGTAGTATGGCCCGAGGCGGGGGTAACGTCCTGACTTTC
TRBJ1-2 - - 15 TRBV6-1 CASSDGPGLTYGYTF TGTGCCAGCAGTGATGGACCAGGGCTTACCTATGGCTACACCTTC
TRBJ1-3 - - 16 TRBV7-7 CASSDGSAFSGNTIYF TGTGCCAGCAGCGACGGGTCCGCCTTCTCTGGAAACACCATATATTTT
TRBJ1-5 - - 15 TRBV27 CASRLSGIPNQPQHF TGTGCCAGCAGACTCTCGGGGATCCCTAATCAGCCCCAGCATTTT
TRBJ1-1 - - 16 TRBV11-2 CASSLDWRGWDTEAFF TGTGCCAGCAGCTTAGATTGGAGGGGCTGGGACACTGAAGCTTTCTTT
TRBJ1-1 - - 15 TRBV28 CASSLAGTRPGKAFF TGTGCCAGCAGTTTGGCCGGGACACGGCCTGGGAAAGCTTTCTTT
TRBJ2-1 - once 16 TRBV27 CASSLSPGRSYNEQFF TGTGCCAGCAGTTTATCTCCGGGGAGGTCCTACAATGAGCAGTTCTTC
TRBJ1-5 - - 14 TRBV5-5 CASAKEFNNQPQHF TGTGCCAGCGCCAAAGAGTTCAACAATCAGCCCCAGCATTTT
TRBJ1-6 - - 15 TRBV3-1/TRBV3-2 CASSQGQTYNSPLHF TGTGCCAGCAGCCAAGGACAGACCTATAATTCACCCCTCCACTTT
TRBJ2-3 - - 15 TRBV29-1 CSVAGGTGITDTQYF TGCAGCGTTGCTGGGGGGACTGGGATCACAGATACGCAGTATTTT
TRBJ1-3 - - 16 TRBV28 CASSTMSDGTGNTIYF TGTGCCAGCAGTACTATGTCTGACGGGACTGGAAACACCATATATTTT